This T cell receptor (beta chain) was retrieved from a study of blood T cell repertoires in COVID-19 (TCRdb year 2020). Regarding the study in general: Collaborator samples came from the United States, Italy and Spain and covered acute and convalescent phases of COVID-19. Deeply sampled blood TCRbeta repertoires from subjects exposed to, actively infected with, or recovered from COVID-19 were included in the dataset. A freely available public database, intended as a resource for researchers studying the immune response to SARS-CoV-2, is where the repertoires were released. A de-identified subject ID, COVID-19 status, age in years and sex were almost always included in the sample metadata. The material from the prospective study consisted of cDNA or gDNA derived from T cells, B-cell-depleted T cells, or PBMCs. Where HLA class I and class II types were available, the types were taken from metadata supplied by the sample provider, not from assay-based typing. Samples came from the ongoing ImmuneRACE study (first 160 participants) plus 1,254 subjects from 6 global collaborators.

A note on this clone: Its antigen remains undetermined. Base qualities are not provided; no much larger clone lies one nucleotide away.

TCRbeta CDR3 regions were amplified from genomic DNA by means of the immunoSEQ Assay, a bias-controlled multiplex PCR. The study's processing was this. Within the assay, amplification of reference gene primers was used to estimate how many nucleated cells each sample contained. To quantify the absolute abundance of each unique TCRbeta CDR3 rearrangement, sequence reads were collapsed and filtered. For each sample, productive Simpson clonality was calculated by taking the square root of Simpson's diversity index across productive rearrangements. In its TCRdb copy, this immuneACCESS table keeps in-frame sequences only and misses some clones. Where compared with another copy, unresolved V genes explain less than half of these, and the others have no known cause. V and J calls and clone size are copied from that table; D and trimming were computed from the DNA. The sample table records about 28,000 clones; roughly 80% of these occur just once. Together, the top ten hold around 15% of the sample.

V loses 5 bases, J loses 5 bases, and the germline ends lie 10 bases apart. The cysteine opens and the phenylalanine closes a CDR3 of 13 amino acids. CDR3 DNA is the only sequence kept; it has 39 bases, read in frame from the first base. The germline V gene (reference sequence) yields SEHNR for CDR1 and FQNEAQ for CDR2. Collaborating institutions collected whole blood in K2EDTA tubes following their own protocols. For TCRbeta analysis, collaborators shipped samples in one of three forms: frozen whole blood, isolated PBMCs, or DNA extracted from either of those sample types. Study-wide conclusions, independent of this receptor: The amount of clinical and demographic metadata varied by source and participant and was provided uncurated.

The receptor chain draws on TRBV7-9 and TRBJ1-3; matching of 5 bases hints at TRBD1 as the D gene. The origin of this receptor is an older woman with acute or convalescent COVID-19. Sequenced input: peripheral blood. The DNA sequence reads TGTGCCAGCAGCCCAGACAGCAGAAACACCATATATTTT. This translates into CASSPDSRNTIYF.